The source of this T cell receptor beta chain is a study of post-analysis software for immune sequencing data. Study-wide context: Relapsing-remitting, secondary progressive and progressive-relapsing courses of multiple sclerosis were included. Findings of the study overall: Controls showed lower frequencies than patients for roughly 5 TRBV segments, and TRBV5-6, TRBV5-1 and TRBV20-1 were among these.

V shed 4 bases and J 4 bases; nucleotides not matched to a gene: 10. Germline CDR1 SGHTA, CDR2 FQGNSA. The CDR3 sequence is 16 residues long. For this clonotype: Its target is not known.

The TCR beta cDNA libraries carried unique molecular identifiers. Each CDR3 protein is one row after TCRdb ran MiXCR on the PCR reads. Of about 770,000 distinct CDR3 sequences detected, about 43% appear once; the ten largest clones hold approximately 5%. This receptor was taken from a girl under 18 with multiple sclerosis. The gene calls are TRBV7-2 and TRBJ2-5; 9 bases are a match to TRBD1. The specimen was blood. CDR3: CASSSEFPTGGETQYF. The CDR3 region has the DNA TGTGCCAGCAGCTCTGAGTTTCCGACAGGGGGAGAGACCCAGTACTTC.